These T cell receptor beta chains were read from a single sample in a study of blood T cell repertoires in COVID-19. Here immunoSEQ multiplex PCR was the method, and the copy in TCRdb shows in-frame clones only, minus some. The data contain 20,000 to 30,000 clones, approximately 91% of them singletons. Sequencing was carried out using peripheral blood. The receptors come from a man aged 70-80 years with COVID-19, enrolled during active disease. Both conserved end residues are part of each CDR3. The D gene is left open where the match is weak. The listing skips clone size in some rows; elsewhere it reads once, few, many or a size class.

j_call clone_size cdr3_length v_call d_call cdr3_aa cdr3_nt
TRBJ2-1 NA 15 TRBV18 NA CASSGPASDYNEQFF TGTGCCAGCTCGGGCCCTGCTAGCGACTACAATGAGCAGTTCTTC
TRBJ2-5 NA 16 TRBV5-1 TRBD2 CASSLSGGALPGAQYF TGCGCCAGCAGCTTGAGCGGGGGGGCCCTCCCGGGGGCCCAGTACTTC
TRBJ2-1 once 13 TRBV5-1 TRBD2 CASSWGLYNEQFF TGCGCCAGCAGCTGGGGACTATACAATGAGCAGTTCTTC
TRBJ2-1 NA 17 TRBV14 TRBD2 CASSQGTSGYPYNEQFF TGTGCCAGCAGCCAAGGGACTAGCGGGTACCCCTACAATGAGCAGTTCTTC
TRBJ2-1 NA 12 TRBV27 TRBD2 CASGTSGNEQFF TGTGCCAGTGGGACTAGCGGGAATGAGCAGTTCTTC
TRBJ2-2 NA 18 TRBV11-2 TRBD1 CASSLVIWGTDNTGELFF TGTGCCAGCAGCTTAGTTATCTGGGGGACAGATAACACCGGGGAGCTGTTTTTT
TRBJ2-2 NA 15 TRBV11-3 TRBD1 CASSSQGANTGELFF TGTGCCAGCAGCTCACAGGGGGCGAACACCGGGGAGCTGTTTTTT
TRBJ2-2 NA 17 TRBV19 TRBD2 CASSIGTSGSITGELFF TGTGCCAGTAGCATAGGGACTAGCGGGAGTATTACCGGGGAGCTGTTTTTT
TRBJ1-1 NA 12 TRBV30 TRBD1 CAWSQGATEAFF TGTGCCTGGAGCCAGGGGGCCACTGAAGCTTTCTTT
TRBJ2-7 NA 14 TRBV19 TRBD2 CASSIDVAGFEQYF TGTGCCAGTAGTATAGATGTAGCGGGGTTCGAGCAGTACTTC
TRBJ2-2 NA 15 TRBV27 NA CASSLRQGRAGELFF TGTGCCAGCAGTTTACGACAGGGGAGGGCCGGGGAGCTGTTTTTT
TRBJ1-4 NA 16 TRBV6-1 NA CASSDPSRRPNEKLFF TGTGCCAGCAGTGACCCCTCCAGGCGACCTAATGAAAAACTGTTTTTT
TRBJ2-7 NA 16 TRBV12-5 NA CASGPTSRGQAYEQYF TGTGCTAGTGGTCCGACTAGTCGGGGTCAGGCCTACGAGCAGTACTTC
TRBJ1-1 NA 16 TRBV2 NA CASSEAPGLRTTEAFF TGTGCCAGCAGTGAAGCGCCGGGACTCAGGACCACTGAAGCTTTCTTT
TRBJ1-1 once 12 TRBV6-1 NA CASSDLMREAFF TGTGCCAGCAGTGACCTCATGAGGGAGGCTTTCTTT
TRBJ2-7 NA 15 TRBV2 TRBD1 CASSSPGTVIVEQYF TGTGCCAGCAGTTCCCCCGGGACAGTGATAGTAGAGCAGTACTTC
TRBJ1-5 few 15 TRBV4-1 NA CASSQAWDTNQPQHF TGCGCCAGCAGCCAAGCGTGGGACACCAATCAGCCCCAGCATTTT
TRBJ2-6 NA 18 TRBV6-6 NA CASSPQLQGQVWANVLTF TGTGCCAGCAGTCCGCAGTTGCAGGGCCAGGTTTGGGCCAACGTCCTGACTTTC
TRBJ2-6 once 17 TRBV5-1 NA CASSPGITYSGANVLTF TGCGCCAGCAGCCCGGGGATCACCTACTCTGGGGCCAACGTCCTGACTTTC
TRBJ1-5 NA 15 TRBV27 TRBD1 CASSSQDRGNQPQHF TGTGCCAGCAGCTCCCAGGACAGGGGTAATCAGCCCCAGCATTTT
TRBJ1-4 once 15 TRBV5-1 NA CASSGQRATNEKLFF TGCGCCAGCAGCGGACAGCGAGCAACTAATGAAAAACTGTTTTTT
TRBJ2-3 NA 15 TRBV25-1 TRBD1 CASIRTGGRGDTQYF TGTGCCAGCATAAGGACAGGGGGGAGGGGAGATACGCAGTATTTT
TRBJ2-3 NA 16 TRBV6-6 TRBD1 CASSRGTGGGTDTQYF TGTGCCAGCAGCCGAGGGACAGGGGGTGGCACAGATACGCAGTATTTT
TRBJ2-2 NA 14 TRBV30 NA CAWTGVSDTGELFF TGTGCCTGGACGGGGGTGTCGGACACCGGGGAGCTGTTTTTT
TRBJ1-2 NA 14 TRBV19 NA CASSLGRGFYGYTF TGTGCCAGTAGTCTAGGACGGGGGTTCTATGGCTACACCTTC
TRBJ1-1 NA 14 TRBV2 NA CASSETEGYTEAFF TGTGCCAGCAGTGAAACGGAGGGCTACACTGAAGCTTTCTTT
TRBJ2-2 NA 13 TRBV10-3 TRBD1 CAMRTGGVGELFF TGTGCCATGCGGACAGGGGGTGTCGGGGAGCTGTTTTTT
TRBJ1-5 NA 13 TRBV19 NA CASSITGSQPQHF TGTGCCAGTAGTATCACAGGGAGTCAGCCCCAGCATTTT
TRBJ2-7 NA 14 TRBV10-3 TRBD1 CAIRGTAPDYEQYF TGTGCCATCAGGGGGACAGCCCCCGACTACGAGCAGTACTTC
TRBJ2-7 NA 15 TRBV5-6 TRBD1 CASSLPMDRDYEQYF TGTGCCAGCAGCTTGCCCATGGACAGGGACTACGAGCAGTACTTC
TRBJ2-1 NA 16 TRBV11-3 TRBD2 CASSLGPAGSYNEQFF TGTGCCAGCAGCTTAGGGCCAGCGGGAAGTTACAATGAGCAGTTCTTC
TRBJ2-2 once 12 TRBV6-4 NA CASGGNTGELFF TGTGCTAGTGGTGGTAACACCGGGGAGCTGTTTTTT
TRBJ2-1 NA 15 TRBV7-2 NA CASSLRESSYNEQFF TGTGCCAGCAGCTTACGGGAGAGCTCCTACAATGAGCAGTTCTTC
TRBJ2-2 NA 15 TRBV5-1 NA CASSSQGQNTGELFF TGCGCCAGCAGCTCCCAGGGGCAAAACACCGGGGAGCTGTTTTTT